This T cell receptor beta chain originates from a study of blood T cells in healthy people across ages. General study findings and limits: CMV status of donors was not determined, possibly confounding expanded clonotype changes.

A remark on this clonotype: Its antigen is not identified.

Together with a sample-barcoded 5' primer, a J-beta primer mix was included in a second PCR lasting about 7 to 12 cycles. MiXCR, applied by TCRdb to the 5' RACE reads, yields one record per CDR3 protein. The table has some 710,000 distinct CDR3 sequences, roughly 46% seen once. Sequencing used blood. The receptor was isolated from a man older than 75 in good health.

The CDR3 nucleotides are TGTGCCACCAGCAGGGACAAAGGTTCAAAGGTGGATGAGCAGTACTTC. Residues: CATSRDKGSKVDEQYF. The chain recombines TRBV15 with TRBJ2-5, with a weak D call TRBD1 (5 bases). The CDR3 totals 16 residues. Deletions cut 3 bases from V and 11 bases from J, with 25 bases between. Germline V gene lookup returns CDR1 LNHNV and CDR2 YYDKDF (reference sequence).